The 17 T cell receptor beta chains below were found in one sample sequenced in a study of shared clonotypes between healthy human individuals. Method: immunoSEQ multiplex PCR; TCRdb's copy keeps in-frame clones and lacks some. The sample shows some 530,000 clones, 81% of them seen only once. Specimen: PBMCs. The receptor set was obtained from a woman in her 40s in good health. Some clones in this sample may be carry-over from other donors' samples.

The V gene is TRBV19, the J gene TRBJ2-2; TRBD2 matches at 10 bases. CDR3 length: 15 residues. The germline gives CDR1 LNHDA, CDR2 SQIVND (reference sequence). J gave up 3 bases and V 8 bases, and 6 bases lay outside the gene matches. The CDR3 is CASHGLAAYTGELFF. In nucleotides, the CDR3 is TGTGCCAGTCACGGACTAGCGGCCTACACCGGGGAGCTGTTTTTT. Full variable domain (remainder filled in from reference TRBV19 and TRBJ2-2): DGGITQSPKYLFRKEGQNVTLSCEQNLNHDAMYWYRQDPGQGLRLIYYSQIVNDFQKGDIAEGYSVSREKKESFPLTVTSAQKNPTAFYLCASHGLAAYTGELFFGEGSRLTVL.

The chain links TRBV6-1 to TRBJ2-3; 11 bases line up with TRBD1. Germline CDR1 reads MNHNS; CDR2 reads SASEGT. The length of the CDR3 is 16 residues. Trimming cost V 2 bases and J 5 bases; bases outside gene matches: 6. CDR3 in amino acids: CASSEPSDRGRDTQYF. The CDR3 coding sequence is TGTGCCAGCAGTGAACCCTCGGACAGGGGGCGAGATACGCAGTATTTT.

Comments on this clone: A single base is all that separates this from a far larger clone, so a read error is likely. The chain is built from TRBV30 and TRBJ2-3; the D is unclear. The germline gives CDR1 GTSNPN, CDR2 SVGIG (reference sequence). The CDR3 length is 11 residues. The CDR3 region is CTCSLSHTQYF. The CDR3 DNA reads TGTACCTGTTCCCTAAGCCACACGCAGTATTTT.

Regarding this clone: Other DNA sequences in this sample translate to the same CDR3. The chain links TRBV28 to TRBJ1-5; maybe TRBD1 (5 bases). Trimming shortened V by 3 bases and J by 4 bases, and 13 bases separated the two germline ends. This CDR3 has 15 amino acids. CDR1 and CDR2 from the germline V gene are MDHEN and SYDVKM. CDR3 coding DNA: TGTGCCAGCAGTTTGGGAGTTCGGGGGAATCAGCCCCAGCATTTT. It is translated as CASSLGVRGNQPQHF. Supplemented by reference TRBV28 and TRBJ1-5, the full variable domain reads DVKVTQSSRYLVKRTGEKVFLECVQDMDHENMFWYRQDPGLGLRLIYFSYDVKMKEKGDIPEGYSVSREKKERFSLILESASTNQTSMYLCASSLGVRGNQPQHFGDGTRLSIL.

The V gene is TRBV4-1, the J gene TRBJ1-1, with D maybe TRBD1 (5 bases). Trimming removed 4 bases from V and 11 bases from J, with 17 bases in between. Germline CDR1 reads MGHRA; CDR2 reads YSYEKL. The CDR3 consists of 13 residues. The CDR3 reads CASSRKTTDLAFF. For the CDR3, the DNA is TGCGCCAGCAGCCGAAAAACGACAGATCTCGCTTTCTTT.

This clone was counted between two and nine times. The chain joins TRBV10-3 to TRBJ2-7; D is unclear. Trimming stripped 2 bases from V and 6 bases from J, with 14 bases between. Germline V lookup: CDR1 ENHRY, CDR2 SYGVKD. CDR3 length equals 14 residues. In DNA, the CDR3 is TGTGCCATCAGTGAGGCCGGATCTGAGAGCGAGCAGTACTTC. This translates into CAISEAGSESEQYF.

The CDR3 loop is CASSPLAGVDNEQFF. In nucleotides, the CDR3 is TGTGCCAGCAGCCCCCTAGCGGGAGTGGACAATGAGCAGTTCTTC. The chain couples TRBV4-2 to TRBJ2-1; 10 bases align to TRBD2. The CDR3 extends over 15 amino acids. Unmatched junction bases numbered 5, after V lost 4 bases and J lost 5 bases. CDR1 and CDR2 from the germline V gene are LGHNA and YNFKEQ.

Concerning this clone: A far larger clone is one base from this, pointing to a likely read error. This chain links TRBV6-1 with TRBJ2-7; D is possibly TRBD1 (6 bases). The CDR3 runs to 15 residues. Germline V lookup: CDR1 MNHNS, CDR2 SASEGT. V shed 10 bases and J shed 2 bases, with 21 bases lying between them. The CDR3 bases are TGTGCCACGCACCTCCGGGACATGGAAACCTACGAGCAGTACTTC. Protein: CATHLRDMETYEQYF.

For this clone: Sequence at one end of the junction differs from germline and may be a read error. This rearrangement joins TRBV19 to TRBJ2-2, with TRBD2 matching 10 bases. The CDR3 is 18 residues long. Germline assignment: CDR1 LNHDA and CDR2 SQIVND (reference sequence). The CDR3 DNA follows: TGTGCCAGTACGGTTGAGACTAGCGGGCGTACAAGGGGCCGGGGAGCTGTTTTT. This codes for CASTVETSGRTRGRGAVF.

The chain has TRBV5-4 and TRBJ2-2, with D perhaps matching TRBD1 (7 bases). V was trimmed by 0 bases and J by 4 bases, leaving 13 bases between them. This CDR3 contains 16 residues. Germline lookup yields CDR1 SGHNT and CDR2 YYREEE (reference sequence). In nucleotides, the CDR3 is TGTGCCAGCAGCTTGGGGGGGGACAGCCCCACCGGGGAGCTGTTTTTT. Translated: CASSLGGDSPTGELFF.

Worth noting for this clone: Since a much larger clone is just one base distant, this may be a read error. Other DNA sequences within the sample encode an identical CDR3. The J gene is TRBJ1-1, the V gene TRBV30; possibly TRBD1 for D (6 bases). This CDR3 spans 14 amino acids. Germline assignment: CDR1 GTSNPN and CDR2 SVGIG (reference sequence). The CDR3 spells CAWSGQTMNAEAFF. As DNA, the CDR3 is TGTGCCTGGAGCGGACAGACTATGAACGCTGAAGCTTTCTTT.

The rearrangement uses TRBV9 and TRBJ1-1, with 8 bases aligning to TRBD1. J was trimmed by 1 base and V by 2 bases; bases with no gene match: 4. The CDR3 is 15 residues long. Germline CDR1 is SGDLS and CDR2 is YYNGEE. The CDR3 DNA reads TGTGCCAGCAGCGTCCTAGGACAGGGGAACACTGAAGCTTTCTTT. Its protein is CASSVLGQGNTEAFF.

In its sample, this clone was seen many times. The chain uses TRBV27 and TRBJ1-2; TRBD1 matches at 7 bases. The V gene end was trimmed by 11 bases and the J gene end by 4 bases; junction bases not matched to a gene: 10. The germline CDR1 and CDR2 sequences are MNHEY and SMNVEV (reference sequence). CDR3 length: 13 amino acids. DNA for the CDR3: TGTGCCCCGCCAGGGGACAGAACCTATGGCTACACCTTC. Its protein product is CAPPGDRTYGYTF.

V is TRBV2 and J is TRBJ2-5; D unresolved. The CDR3 runs 11 residues. CDR1 and CDR2 (germline): SNHLY, FYNNEI. Trimming took 7 bases from V and 9 from J, leaving 12 bases between them. The chain's CDR3 is CASTPDVPQYF. The CDR3 DNA sequence: TGTGCCAGCACCCCGGACGTTCCCCAGTACTTC.

This clone was seen only once. With only one base between it and a far larger clone, this is likely a read error. The final CDR3 position lacks the conserved phenylalanine or tryptophan, pointing to a likely read error. The rearrangement uses TRBV9 and TRBJ2-7; the match to TRBD2 covers 9 bases. The V gene end was trimmed by 4 bases and the J gene end by 1 base; junction bases not matched to a gene: 6. Germline V gene lookup returns CDR1 SGDLS and CDR2 YYNGEE. The CDR3 consists of 15 residues. CDR3 nucleotide sequence: TGTGCCAGCAGCCGGACTAGCGAGCGGTCCTACGAGCAGTACCTC. It specifies CASSRTSERSYEQYL.

Turning to this clone: This likely came from a read error, as a far larger clone is one base away. The chain carries TRBV7-9 and TRBJ2-6; no firm D call. V was clipped by 7 bases and J by 0 bases, with 10 bases between them. This CDR3 spans 15 amino acids. The germline gives CDR1 SEHNR, CDR2 FQNEAQ (reference sequence). The CDR3 is CASNFSGSGANVLTF. The CDR3, as DNA: TGTGCCAGCAACTTTTCTGGCTCTGGGGCCAACGTCCTGACTTTC.

J is TRBJ2-2 and V is TRBV4-2; maybe TRBD2 (6 bases). The CDR3 extends over 14 amino acids. Trimming stripped 2 bases from V and 7 bases from J, with 11 bases between. Looked up from germline, CDR1 is LGHNA and CDR2 is YNFKEQ. CDR3 sequence reads: CASSQIGEDGELFF. CDR3 in DNA: TGTGCCAGCAGCCAAATAGGGGAGGACGGGGAGCTGTTTTTT.